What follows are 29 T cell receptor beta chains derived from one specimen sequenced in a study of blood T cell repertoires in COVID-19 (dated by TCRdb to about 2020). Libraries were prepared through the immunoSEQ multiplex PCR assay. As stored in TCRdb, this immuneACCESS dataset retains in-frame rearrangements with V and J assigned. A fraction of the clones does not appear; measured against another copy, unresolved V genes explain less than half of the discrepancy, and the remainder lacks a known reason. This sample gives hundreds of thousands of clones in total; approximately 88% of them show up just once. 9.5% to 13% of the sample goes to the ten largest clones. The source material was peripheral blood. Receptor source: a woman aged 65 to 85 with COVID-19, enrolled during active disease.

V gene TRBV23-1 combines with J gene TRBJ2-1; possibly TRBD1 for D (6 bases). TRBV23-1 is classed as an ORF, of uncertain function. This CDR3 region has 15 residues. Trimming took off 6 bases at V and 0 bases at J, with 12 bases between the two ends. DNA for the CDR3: TGCGCCAGCAGAGGGACACCCCTCTCCTACAATGAGCAGTTCTTC. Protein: CASRGTPLSYNEQFF.

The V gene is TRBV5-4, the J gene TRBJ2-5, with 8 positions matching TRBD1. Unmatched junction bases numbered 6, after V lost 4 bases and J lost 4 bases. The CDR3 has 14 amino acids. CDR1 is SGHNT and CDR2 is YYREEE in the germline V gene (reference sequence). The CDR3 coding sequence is TGTGCCAGCAGCCTTCGGACAGGGCTAGAGACCCAGTACTTC. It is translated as CASSLRTGLETQYF.

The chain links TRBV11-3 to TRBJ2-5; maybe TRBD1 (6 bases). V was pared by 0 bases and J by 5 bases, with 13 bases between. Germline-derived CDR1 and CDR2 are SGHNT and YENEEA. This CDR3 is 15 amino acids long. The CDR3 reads CASSLDGLGAETQYF. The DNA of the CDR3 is TGTGCCAGCAGCTTAGATGGCTTGGGGGCTGAGACCCAGTACTTC.

The CDR3 protein is CASSPGQDAYEQYF. The CDR3 DNA reads TGTGCCAGCAGCCCGGGACAGGACGCCTACGAGCAGTACTTC. The rearrangement uses TRBV5-4 and TRBJ2-7; 8 nucleotides line up with TRBD1. V shed 4 bases and J 2 bases; nucleotides not matched to a gene: 5. The CDR3 has 14 residues. CDR1 SGHNT and CDR2 YYREEE come from the germline V gene (reference sequence).

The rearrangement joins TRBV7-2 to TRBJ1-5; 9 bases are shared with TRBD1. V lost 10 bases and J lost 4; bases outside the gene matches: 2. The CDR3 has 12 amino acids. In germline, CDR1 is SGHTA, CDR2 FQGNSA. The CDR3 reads CATGQGNQPQHF. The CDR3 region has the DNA TGTGCCACCGGACAGGGGAATCAGCCCCAGCATTTT.

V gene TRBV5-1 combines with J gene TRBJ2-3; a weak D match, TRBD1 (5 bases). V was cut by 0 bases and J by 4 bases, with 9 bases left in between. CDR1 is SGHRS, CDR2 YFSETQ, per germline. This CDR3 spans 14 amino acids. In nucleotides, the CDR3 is TGCGCCAGCAGCTTGGCGCAGGGTGCAGATACGCAGTATTTT. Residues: CASSLAQGADTQYF.

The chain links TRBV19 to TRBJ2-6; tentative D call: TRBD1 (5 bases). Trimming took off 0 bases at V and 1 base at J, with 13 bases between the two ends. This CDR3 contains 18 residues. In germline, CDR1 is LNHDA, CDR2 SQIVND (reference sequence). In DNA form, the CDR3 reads TGTGCCAGTAGTATAGACAGGGATGCAGCTTCTGGGGCCAACGTCCTGACTTTC. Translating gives CASSIDRDAASGANVLTF.

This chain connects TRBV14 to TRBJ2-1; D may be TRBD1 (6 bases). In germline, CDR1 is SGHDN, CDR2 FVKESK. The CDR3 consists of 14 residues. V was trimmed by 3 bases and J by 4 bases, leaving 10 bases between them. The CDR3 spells CASSHKTGYNEQFF. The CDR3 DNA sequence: TGTGCCAGCAGCCACAAGACAGGTTACAATGAGCAGTTCTTC. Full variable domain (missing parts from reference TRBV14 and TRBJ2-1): EAGVTQFPSHSVIEKGQTVTLRCDPISGHDNLYWYRRVMGKEIKFLLHFVKESKQDESGMPNNRFLAERTGGTYSTLKVQPAELEDSGVYFCASSHKTGYNEQFFGPGTRLTVL.

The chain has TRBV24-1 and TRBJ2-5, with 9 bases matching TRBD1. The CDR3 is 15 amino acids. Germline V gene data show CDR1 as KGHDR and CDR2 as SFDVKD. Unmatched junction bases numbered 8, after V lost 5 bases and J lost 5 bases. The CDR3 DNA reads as TGTGCCACCAGTGGTCAGACAGGGGGGGAGGAGACCCAGTACTTC. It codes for CATSGQTGGEETQYF.

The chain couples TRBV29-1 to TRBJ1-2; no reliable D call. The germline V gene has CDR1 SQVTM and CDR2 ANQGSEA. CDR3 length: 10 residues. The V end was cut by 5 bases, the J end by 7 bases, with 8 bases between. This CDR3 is CSVTTSGYTF. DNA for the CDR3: TGCAGCGTTACTACGTCTGGCTACACCTTC. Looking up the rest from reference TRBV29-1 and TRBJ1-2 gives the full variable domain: SAVISQKPSRDICQRGTSLTIQCQVDSQVTMMFWYRQQPGQSLTLIATANQGSEATYESGFVIDKFPISRPNLTFSTLTVSNMSPEDSSIYLCSVTTSGYTFGSGTRLTVV.

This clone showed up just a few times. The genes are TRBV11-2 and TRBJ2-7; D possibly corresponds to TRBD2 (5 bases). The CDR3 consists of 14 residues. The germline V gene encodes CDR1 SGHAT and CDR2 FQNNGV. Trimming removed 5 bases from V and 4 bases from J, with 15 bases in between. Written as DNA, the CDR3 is TGTGCCAGCAGCCGTGGGAGTTACCTATACGAGCAGTACTTC. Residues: CASSRGSYLYEQYF.

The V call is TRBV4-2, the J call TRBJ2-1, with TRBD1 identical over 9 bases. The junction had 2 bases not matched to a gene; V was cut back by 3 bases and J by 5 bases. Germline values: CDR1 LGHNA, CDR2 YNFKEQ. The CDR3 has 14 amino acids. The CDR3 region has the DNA TGTGCCAGCAGCCAGGGACAGGGCAACAATGAGCAGTTCTTC. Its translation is CASSQGQGNNEQFF.

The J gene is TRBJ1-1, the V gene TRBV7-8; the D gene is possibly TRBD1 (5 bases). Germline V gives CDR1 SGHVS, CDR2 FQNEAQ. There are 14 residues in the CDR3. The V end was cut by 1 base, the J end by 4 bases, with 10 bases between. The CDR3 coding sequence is TGTGCCAGCAGCTTAGTGTCCGGGGGCACTGAAGCTTTCTTT. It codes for CASSLVSGGTEAFF.

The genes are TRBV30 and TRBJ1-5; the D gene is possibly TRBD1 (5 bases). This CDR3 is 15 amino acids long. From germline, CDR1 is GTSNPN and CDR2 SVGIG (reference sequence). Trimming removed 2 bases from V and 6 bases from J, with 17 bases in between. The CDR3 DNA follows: TGTGCCTGGAGTCCCTCCGGCGGGGGAGGTCAGCCCCAGCATTTT. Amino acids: CAWSPSGGGGQPQHF. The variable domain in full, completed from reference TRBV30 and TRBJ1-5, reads SQTIHQWPATLVQPVGSPLSLECTVEGTSNPNLYWYRQAAGRGLQLLFYSVGIGQISSEVPQNLSASRPQDRQFILSSKKLLLSDSGFYLCAWSPSGGGGQPQHFGDGTRLSIL.

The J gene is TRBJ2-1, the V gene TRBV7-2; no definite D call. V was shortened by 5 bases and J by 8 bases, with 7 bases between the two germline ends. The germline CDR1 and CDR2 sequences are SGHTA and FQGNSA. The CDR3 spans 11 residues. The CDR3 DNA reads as TGTGCCAGCAGCCCTCTCTATGAGCAGTTCTTC. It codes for CASSPLYEQFF.

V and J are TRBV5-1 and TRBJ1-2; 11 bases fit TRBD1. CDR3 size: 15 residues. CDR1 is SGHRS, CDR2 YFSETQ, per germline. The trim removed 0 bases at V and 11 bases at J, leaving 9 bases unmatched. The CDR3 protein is CASSLVAGTGGIYTF. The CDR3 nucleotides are TGCGCCAGCAGCTTGGTGGCCGGGACAGGGGGTATATACACCTTC.

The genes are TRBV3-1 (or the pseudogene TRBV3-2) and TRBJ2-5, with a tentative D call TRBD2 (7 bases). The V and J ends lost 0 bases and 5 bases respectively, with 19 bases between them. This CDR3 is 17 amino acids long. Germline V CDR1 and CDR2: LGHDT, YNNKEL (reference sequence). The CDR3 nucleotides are TGTGCCAGCAGCCAAGATGTCTTAACGGGGGGCGCGGAGACCCAGTACTTC. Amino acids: CASSQDVLTGGAETQYF.

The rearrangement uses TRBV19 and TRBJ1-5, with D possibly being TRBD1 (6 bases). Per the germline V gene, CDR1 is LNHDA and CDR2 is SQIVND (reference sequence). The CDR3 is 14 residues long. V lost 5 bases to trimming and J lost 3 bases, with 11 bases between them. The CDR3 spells CASSPQGYNQPQHF. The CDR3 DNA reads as TGTGCCAGTAGTCCACAGGGCTACAATCAGCCCCAGCATTTT.

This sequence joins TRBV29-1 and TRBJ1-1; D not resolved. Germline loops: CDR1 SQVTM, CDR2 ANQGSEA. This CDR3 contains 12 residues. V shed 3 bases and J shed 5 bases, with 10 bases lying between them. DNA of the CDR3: TGCAGCGTTGAGGCCGCGGAGACTGAAGCTTTCTTT. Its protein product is CSVEAAETEAFF.

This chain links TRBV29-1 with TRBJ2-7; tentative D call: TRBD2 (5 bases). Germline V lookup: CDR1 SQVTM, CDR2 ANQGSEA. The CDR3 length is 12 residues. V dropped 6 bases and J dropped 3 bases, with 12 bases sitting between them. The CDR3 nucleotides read TGCAGCGTAGCGGACGGTCTCTACGAGCAGTACTTC. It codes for CSVADGLYEQYF.

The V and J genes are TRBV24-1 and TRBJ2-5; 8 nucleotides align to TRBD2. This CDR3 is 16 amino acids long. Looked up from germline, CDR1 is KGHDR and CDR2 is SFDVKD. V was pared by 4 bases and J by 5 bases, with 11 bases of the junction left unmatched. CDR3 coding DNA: TGTGCCACCAGTGACCCAGGACGGGAGGGCAGGGAGACCCAGTACTTC. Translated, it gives CATSDPGREGRETQYF.

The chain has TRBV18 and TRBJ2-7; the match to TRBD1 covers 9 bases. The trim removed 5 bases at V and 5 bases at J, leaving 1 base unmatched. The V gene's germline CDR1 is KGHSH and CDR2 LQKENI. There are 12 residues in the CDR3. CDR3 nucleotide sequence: TGTGCCAGCTCAAGGACAGGGGACGAGCAGTACTTC. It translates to CASSRTGDEQYF. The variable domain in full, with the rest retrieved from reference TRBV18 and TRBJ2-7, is NAGVMQNPRHLVRRRGQEARLRCSPMKGHSHVYWYRQLPEEGLKFMVYLQKENIIDESGMPKERFSAEFPKEGPSILRIQQVVRGDSAAYFCASSRTGDEQYFGPGTRLTVT.

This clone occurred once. The CDR3 spells CASSLDRLDEKLFF. The CDR3 DNA follows: TGTGCCAGCAGCCTGGACAGGCTCGATGAAAAACTGTTTTTT. This chain uses TRBV5-4 with TRBJ1-4, with TRBD1 matching over 7 bases. The V gene's germline CDR1 is SGHNT and CDR2 YYREEE (reference sequence). The CDR3 runs 14 residues. The J segment lost 6 bases and the V segment lost 4 bases, leaving 6 bases of the junction unmatched.

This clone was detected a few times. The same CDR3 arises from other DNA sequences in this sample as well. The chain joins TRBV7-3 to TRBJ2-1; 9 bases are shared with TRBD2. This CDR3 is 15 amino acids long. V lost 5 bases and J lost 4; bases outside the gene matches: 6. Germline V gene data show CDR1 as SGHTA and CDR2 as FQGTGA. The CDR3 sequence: CASSRRLAEYNEQFF. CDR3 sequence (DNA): TGTGCCAGCAGCCGACGACTAGCGGAGTACAATGAGCAGTTCTTC.

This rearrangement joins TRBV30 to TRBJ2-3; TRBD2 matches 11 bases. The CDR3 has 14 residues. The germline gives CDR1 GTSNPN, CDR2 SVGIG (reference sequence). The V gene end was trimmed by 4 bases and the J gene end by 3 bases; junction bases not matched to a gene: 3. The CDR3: CAWKLAGATDTQYF. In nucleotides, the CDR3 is TGTGCCTGGAAACTAGCGGGAGCAACAGATACGCAGTATTTT.

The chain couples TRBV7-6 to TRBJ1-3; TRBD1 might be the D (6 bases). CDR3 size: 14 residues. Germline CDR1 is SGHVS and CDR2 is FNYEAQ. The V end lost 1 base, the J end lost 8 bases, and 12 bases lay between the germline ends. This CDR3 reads CASSLGPEGDTIYF. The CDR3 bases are TGTGCCAGCAGCTTAGGGCCCGAGGGGGACACCATATATTTT.

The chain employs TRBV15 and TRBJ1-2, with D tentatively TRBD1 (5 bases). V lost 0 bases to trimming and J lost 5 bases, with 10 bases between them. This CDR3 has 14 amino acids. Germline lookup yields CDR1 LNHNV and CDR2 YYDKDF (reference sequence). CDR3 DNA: TGTGCCACCAGCAGAGATGTGGGGGGTTATGGCTACACCTTC. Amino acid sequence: CATSRDVGGYGYTF.

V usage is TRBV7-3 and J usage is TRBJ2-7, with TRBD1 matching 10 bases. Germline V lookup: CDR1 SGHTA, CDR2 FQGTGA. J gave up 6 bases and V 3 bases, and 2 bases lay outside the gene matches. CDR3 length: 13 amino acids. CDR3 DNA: TGTGCCAGCAGCTTGGACAGGGGGGTCGAGCAGTACTTC. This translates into CASSLDRGVEQYF.

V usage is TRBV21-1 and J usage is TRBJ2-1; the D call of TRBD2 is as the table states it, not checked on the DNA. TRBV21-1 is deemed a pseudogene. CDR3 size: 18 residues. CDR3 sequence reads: CASSKGPPKREGLTKQFF. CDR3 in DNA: TGTGCCAGCAGCAAAGGGCCCCCCAAGCGGGAGGGCCTAACCAAGCAGTTCTTC.